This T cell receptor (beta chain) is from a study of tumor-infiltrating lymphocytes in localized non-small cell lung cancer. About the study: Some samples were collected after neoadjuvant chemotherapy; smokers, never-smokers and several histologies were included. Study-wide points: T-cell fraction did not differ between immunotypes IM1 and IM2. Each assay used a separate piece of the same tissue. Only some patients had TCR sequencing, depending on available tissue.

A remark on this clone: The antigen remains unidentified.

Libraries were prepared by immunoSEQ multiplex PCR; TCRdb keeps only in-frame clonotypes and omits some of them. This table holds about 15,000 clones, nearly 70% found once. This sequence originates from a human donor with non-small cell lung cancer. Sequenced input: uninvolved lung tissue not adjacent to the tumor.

In DNA, the CDR3 is TGTGCCAGCAGTGTCGATGGGCGGGGGGGAAGCTCCTACGAGCAGTACTTC. Translated: CASSVDGRGGSSYEQYF. The chain is built from TRBV6-1 and TRBJ2-7; 9 bases fit TRBD2. V lost 4 bases and J lost 0; bases outside the gene matches: 10. CDR1 is MNHNS, CDR2 SASEGT, per germline. There are 17 residues in the CDR3.